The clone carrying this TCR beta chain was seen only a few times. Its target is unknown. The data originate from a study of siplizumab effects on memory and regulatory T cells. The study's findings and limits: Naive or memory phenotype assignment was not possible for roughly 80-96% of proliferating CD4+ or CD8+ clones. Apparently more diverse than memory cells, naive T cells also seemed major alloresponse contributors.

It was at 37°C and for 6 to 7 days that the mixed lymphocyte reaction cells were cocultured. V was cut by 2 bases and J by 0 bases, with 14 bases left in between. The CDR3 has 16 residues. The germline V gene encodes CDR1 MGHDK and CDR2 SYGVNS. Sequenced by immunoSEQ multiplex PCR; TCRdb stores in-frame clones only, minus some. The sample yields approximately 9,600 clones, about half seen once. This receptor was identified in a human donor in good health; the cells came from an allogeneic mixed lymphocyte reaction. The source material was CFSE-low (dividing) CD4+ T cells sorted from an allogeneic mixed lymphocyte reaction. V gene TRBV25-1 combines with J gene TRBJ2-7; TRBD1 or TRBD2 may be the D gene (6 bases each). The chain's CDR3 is CASSEEEGVSSYEQYF. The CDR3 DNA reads TGTGCCAGCAGTGAAGAGGAGGGGGTCAGCTCCTACGAGCAGTACTTC.